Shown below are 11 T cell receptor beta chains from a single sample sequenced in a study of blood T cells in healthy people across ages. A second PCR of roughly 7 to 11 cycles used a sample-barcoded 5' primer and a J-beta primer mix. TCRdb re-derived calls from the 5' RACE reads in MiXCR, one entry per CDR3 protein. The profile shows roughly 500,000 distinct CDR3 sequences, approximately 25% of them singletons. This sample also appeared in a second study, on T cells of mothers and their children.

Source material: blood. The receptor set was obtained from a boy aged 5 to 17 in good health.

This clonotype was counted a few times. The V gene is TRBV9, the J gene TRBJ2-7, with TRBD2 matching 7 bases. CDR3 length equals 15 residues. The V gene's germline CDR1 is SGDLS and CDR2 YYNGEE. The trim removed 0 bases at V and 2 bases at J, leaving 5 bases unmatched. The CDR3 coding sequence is TGTGCCAGCAGCGTAGAGGGACTACCGACCTACGAGCAGTACTTC. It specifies CASSVEGLPTYEQYF.

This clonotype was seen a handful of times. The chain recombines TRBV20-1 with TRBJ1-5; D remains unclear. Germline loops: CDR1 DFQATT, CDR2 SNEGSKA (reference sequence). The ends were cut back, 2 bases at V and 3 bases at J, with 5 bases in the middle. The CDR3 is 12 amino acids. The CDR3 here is CSARSVNQPQHF. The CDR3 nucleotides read TGCAGTGCTAGAAGCGTCAATCAGCCCCAGCATTTT.

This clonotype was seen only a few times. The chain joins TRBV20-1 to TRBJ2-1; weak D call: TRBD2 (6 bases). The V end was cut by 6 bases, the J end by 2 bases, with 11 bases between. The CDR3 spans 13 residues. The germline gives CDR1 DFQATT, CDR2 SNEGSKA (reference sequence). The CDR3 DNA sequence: TGCAGTGCAAAGGGACTCGCCTACAATGAGCAGTTCTTC. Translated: CSAKGLAYNEQFF.

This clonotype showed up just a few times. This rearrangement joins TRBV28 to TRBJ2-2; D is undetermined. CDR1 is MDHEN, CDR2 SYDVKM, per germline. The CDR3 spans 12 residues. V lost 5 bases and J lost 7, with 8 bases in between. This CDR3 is CASSLEIGELFF. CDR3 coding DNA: TGTGCCAGCAGTCTGGAGATCGGGGAGCTGTTTTTT.

The CDR3 here is CASSSGTGIDYGYTF. The CDR3 region has the DNA TGTGCCAGCAGTTCCGGGACAGGGATTGACTATGGCTACACCTTC. The chain uses TRBV28 and TRBJ1-2, with 9 nucleotides matching TRBD1. The germline V gene encodes CDR1 MDHEN and CDR2 SYDVKM. CDR3 size: 15 residues. V dropped 4 bases and J dropped 3; count of bases not matched to a gene: 6.

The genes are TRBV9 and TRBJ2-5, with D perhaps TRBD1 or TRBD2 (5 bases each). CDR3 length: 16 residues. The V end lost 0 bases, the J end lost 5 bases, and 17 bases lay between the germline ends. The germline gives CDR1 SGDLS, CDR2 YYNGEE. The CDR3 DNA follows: TGTGCCAGCAGCGTAGTTCCCGAGGGGCCTGAGGAGACCCAGTACTTC. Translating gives CASSVVPEGPEETQYF.

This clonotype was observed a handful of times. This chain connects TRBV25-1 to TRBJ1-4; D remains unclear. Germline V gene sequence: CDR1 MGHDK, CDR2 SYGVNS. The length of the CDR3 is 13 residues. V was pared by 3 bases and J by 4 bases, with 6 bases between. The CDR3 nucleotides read TGTGCCAGCAGTGATTGGGGTAATGAAAAACTGTTTTTT. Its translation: CASSDWGNEKLFF.

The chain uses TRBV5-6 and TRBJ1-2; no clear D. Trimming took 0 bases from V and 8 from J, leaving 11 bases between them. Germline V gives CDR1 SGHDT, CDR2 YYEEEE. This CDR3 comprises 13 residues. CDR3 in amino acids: CASSLDMDWGYTF. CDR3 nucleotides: TGTGCCAGCAGCTTGGACATGGATTGGGGCTACACCTTC.

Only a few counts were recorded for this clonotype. The CDR3 nucleotides read TGTGCCACCAGCAGAGTGACAGGGGCGGGTACTGAAGCTTTCTTT. The encoded protein is CATSRVTGAGTEAFF. The V gene is TRBV15, the J gene TRBJ1-1; 8 nucleotides agree with TRBD1. After removal of 1 base from V and 5 bases from J, the junction contained 6 bases not matched to a gene. This CDR3 contains 15 residues. CDR1 LNHNV and CDR2 YYDKDF come from the germline V gene (reference sequence).

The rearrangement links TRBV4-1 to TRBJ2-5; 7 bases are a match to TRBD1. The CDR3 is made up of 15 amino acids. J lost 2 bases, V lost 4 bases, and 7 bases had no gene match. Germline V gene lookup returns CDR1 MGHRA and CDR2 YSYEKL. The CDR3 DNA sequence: TGCGCCAGCAGCCTTTTAGACAGGGTACAAGAGACCCAGTACTTC. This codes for CASSLLDRVQETQYF.

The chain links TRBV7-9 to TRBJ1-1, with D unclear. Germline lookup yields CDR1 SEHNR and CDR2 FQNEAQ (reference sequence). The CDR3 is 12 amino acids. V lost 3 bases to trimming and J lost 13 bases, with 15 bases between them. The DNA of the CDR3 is TGTGCCAGCAGCTTGGTGGTAGGATCGTGTTTCTTT. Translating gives CASSLVVGSCFF. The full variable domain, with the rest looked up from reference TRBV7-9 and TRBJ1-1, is DTGVSQNPRHKITKRGQNVTFRCDPISEHNRLYWYRQTLGQGPEFLTYFQNEAQLEKSRLLSDRFSAERPKGSFSTLEIQRTEQGDSAMYLCASSLVVGSCFFGQGTRLTVV.